A selection of T cell receptor beta chains follows, all from one sample in a study of identical twins' blood T cells. TCRdb analysed the 5' RACE reads with MiXCR anew, one entry per CDR3 protein. This table has 350,000 to 400,000 distinct CDR3 sequences, under 30% appearing once. Source material: PBMCs. Every receptor here comes from a woman aged 18 to 50 in good health. Both conserved end residues are part of each CDR3. The D gene is left open where the match is weak. Not all rows give a size; the values are once, few, many and, for expanded clones, a class.

clone_size,j_call,d_call,v_call,cdr3_aa,cdr3_nt
-,TRBJ1-4,TRBD1,TRBV5-1,CASSLGTETNEKLFF,TGCGCCAGCAGCCTAGGGACAGAGACGAATGAAAAACTGTTTTTT
once,TRBJ1-1,-,TRBV7-2,CASSFREKGEAFF,TGTGCCAGCAGCTTCCGGGAGAAAGGAGAAGCTTTCTTT
-,TRBJ2-1,TRBD2,TRBV5-1,CASSLDGLAANEQFF,TGCGCCAGCAGCTTGGATGGACTAGCGGCCAATGAGCAGTTCTTC
few,TRBJ1-2,TRBD1,TRBV20-1,CSAGQGPNYGYTF,TGCAGTGCTGGACAGGGGCCTAACTATGGCTACACCTTC
few,TRBJ1-1,-,TRBV19,CASSPSGGGYTEAFF,TGTGCCAGTAGTCCCTCTGGAGGGGGGTACACTGAAGCTTTCTTT
-,TRBJ2-5,TRBD2,TRBV6-2/TRBV6-3,CASSLQGLASETQYF,TGTGCCAGCAGTCTTCAAGGACTAGCGTCGGAGACCCAGTACTTC
few,TRBJ1-1,TRBD1,TRBV3-1,CASTGTAHTEAFF,TGTGCCAGCACCGGGACAGCCCACACTGAAGCTTTCTTT
-,TRBJ2-4,-,TRBV6-1,CASSEEVVQSTRGNIQYF,TGTGCCAGCAGTGAAGAAGTTGTCCAGTCAACCAGGGGTAACATTCAGTACTTC
-,TRBJ2-2,-,TRBV27,CASSFWGMDTGEQFF,TGTGCCAGCAGTTTTTGGGGGATGGACACCGGGGAGCAGTTTTTT
-,TRBJ1-1,-,TRBV7-2,CVSSVHREAFF,TGTGTCAGCAGCGTTCACCGTGAAGCTTTCTTT
few,TRBJ1-5,-,TRBV7-6,CASSLGQERGNQPQHF,TGTGCCAGCAGCTTAGGACAGGAAAGGGGCAATCAGCCCCAGCATTTT